A selection of T cell receptor beta chains follows, all from one sample in a study of T-cell reconstitution after alpha-beta-depleted transplantation in children. TCRdb reprocessed the PCR reads with MiXCR, giving one entry per CDR3 protein. Of hundreds of thousands of distinct CDR3 sequences detected, 16% appear once; the ten largest clones hold roughly 5%. This specimen consisted of PBMCs, mostly from graft donor cells, obtained 360 days after TCRalphabeta/CD19-depleted stem cell transplant. The source of these receptors is a male patient younger than 18 who had a stem cell transplant for acute lymphoblastic leukemia, so the T cells may come from the graft donor. Both conserved end residues are part of each CDR3. A D gene is named only where the DNA matches it firmly. Clone size, where shown, is once, few, many, or a class for clones that have expanded.

D | size | J | V | DNA | CDR3
TRBD2 | NA | TRBJ2-3 | TRBV20-1 | TGCAGTGCTATTGCGGGAGGTAGCACAGATACGCAGTATTTT | CSAIAGGSTDTQYF
TRBD1 | few | TRBJ1-2 | TRBV20-1 | TGCAGTGCTAGTCCCCAGGGGGTCGGCTATGGCTACACCTTC | CSASPQGVGYGYTF
TRBD2 | few | TRBJ2-7 | TRBV6-5 | TGTGCCAGCAGTTACTCGGGGACTAGCGGAACCTACGAGCAGTACTTC | CASSYSGTSGTYEQYF
NA | few | TRBJ2-1 | TRBV10-3 | TGTGCCATCAGTGAGCAAAAGGGATACAATGAGCAGTTCTTC | CAISEQKGYNEQFF
NA | few | TRBJ1-2 | TRBV12-3/TRBV12-4 | TGTGCCAGCAGTTTAGGTCGGCGGGTAGCTAACTATGGCTACACCTTC | CASSLGRRVANYGYTF
NA | NA | TRBJ2-3 | TRBV4-1 | TGCGCCAGCAGCCAAGATGCCGCAGAGGGCTGGAGCACAGATACGCAGTATTTT | CASSQDAAEGWSTDTQYF
TRBD1 | few | TRBJ2-3 | TRBV29-1 | TGCAGCGTTGCCCGGACAGGGACCGGTACAGATACGCAGTATTTT | CSVARTGTGTDTQYF
TRBD2 | few | TRBJ2-3 | TRBV7-3 | TGTGCCAGCAGCCCGCTGATGACTAGCGGGACTGATACGCAGTATTTT | CASSPLMTSGTDTQYF
NA | many | TRBJ1-1 | TRBV6-5 | TGTGCCAGCAGGCGCGGGGGGACTGAAGCTTTCTTT | CASRRGGTEAFF
NA | NA | TRBJ2-1 | TRBV7-8 | TGTGCCAGCAGCTTAAGGACTATAGTCTTC | CASSLRTIVF
NA | many | TRBJ1-1 | TRBV12-3/TRBV12-4 | TGTGCCAGCAGTTTCAGGGGCGGAAACACTGAAGCTTTCTTT | CASSFRGGNTEAFF
NA | few | TRBJ2-7 | TRBV5-1 | TGCGCCAGCAGCTTGTTTGTGACGGACGCCTACGAGCAGTACTTC | CASSLFVTDAYEQYF
TRBD1 | few | TRBJ1-1 | TRBV20-1 | TGCAGTGCTAGAGATCCCCCGACAGGGTGGTTTATCCCGAACACTGAAGCTTTCTTT | CSARDPPTGWFIPNTEAFF
TRBD2 | NA | TRBJ2-1 | TRBV7-2 | TGTGCCAGCAGCTTAGCGGGACTAGCGAATGAGCAGTTCTTC | CASSLAGLANEQFF
NA | NA | TRBJ1-5 | TRBV7-2 | TGTGCCAGCAGCTTAATGGGGCAGTCCAGCAATCAGCCCCAGCATTTT | CASSLMGQSSNQPQHF
TRBD1 | many | TRBJ2-7 | TRBV12-3/TRBV12-4 | TGTGCCAGCAGCACGGGACAGGGGGTTTGGGAGCAGTACTTC | CASSTGQGVWEQYF
NA | few | TRBJ1-1 | TRBV12-3/TRBV12-4 | TGTGCCAGCAGCCTCTGGGGGCGGACTGAAGCTTTCTTT | CASSLWGRTEAFF
NA | NA | TRBJ2-2 | TRBV4-1 | TGCGCCAGCAGCCAAAGGGTCCTTACCGGGGAGCTGTTTTTT | CASSQRVLTGELFF
NA | NA | TRBJ2-3 | TRBV6-1 | TGTGCCAGCAGTGACAGGGCAAGCCCCCATACGCAGTATTTT | CASSDRASPHTQYF
NA | NA | TRBJ2-1 | TRBV29-1 | TGCAGCGTTGAAGATCTTAACAATGAGCAGTTCTTC | CSVEDLNNEQFF
NA | NA | TRBJ2-2 | TRBV7-3 | TGTGCCAGCAGCTCCGACTCCAAAGGGGGGGACCGGGGCACCGGGGAGCTGTTTTTT | CASSSDSKGGDRGTGELFF
NA | NA | TRBJ2-3 | TRBV5-1 | TGCGCCAGCAGCTACGGAGATACCCGGGAGATAACGCAGTATTTT | CASSYGDTREITQYF
NA | few | TRBJ1-1 | TRBV12-3/TRBV12-4 | TGTGCCAGCAGTTTCGGTGGGGGTAGGAGAACTGAAGCTTTCTTT | CASSFGGGRRTEAFF
TRBD1 | NA | TRBJ2-7 | TRBV6-5 | TGTGCCAGCAGTTACCGGGGACAGTCGACCCACGAGCAGTACTTC | CASSYRGQSTHEQYF
NA | few | TRBJ2-5 | TRBV2 | TGTGCCAGCAGTTCCGGGACAAGGGAGACCCAGTACTTC | CASSSGTRETQYF
NA | NA | TRBJ2-7 | TRBV9 | TGTGCCAGCAGCGAGGAAGACGTCGCCTACGAGCAGTACTTC | CASSEEDVAYEQYF
NA | NA | TRBJ1-2 | TRBV12-3/TRBV12-4 | TGTGCCAGCAGCTTCCAGACGAACTATGGCTACACCTTC | CASSFQTNYGYTF
TRBD2 | once | TRBJ2-3 | TRBV10-3 | TGTGCCACGACTAGCGGGAGAGCCACAGATACGCAGTATTTT | CATTSGRATDTQYF
TRBD1 | few | TRBJ1-5 | TRBV6-2/TRBV6-3 | TGTGCCAGCAGTTCCGGGACAGGGCATCAGCCCCAGCATTTT | CASSSGTGHQPQHF
TRBD1 | NA | TRBJ1-4 | TRBV5-1 | TGCGCCAGCAGGCGGACAGGGGTGGGCGAAAAACTGTTTTTT | CASRRTGVGEKLFF
NA | many | TRBJ2-7 | TRBV7-9 | TGTGCCAGCAGCTTATCGCCAGGGTCGCAAGAGCAGTACTTC | CASSLSPGSQEQYF
NA | few | TRBJ1-2 | TRBV29-1 | TGCAGCGTTGAGATTCAGTATGGCTACACCTTC | CSVEIQYGYTF
TRBD1 | NA | TRBJ2-1 | TRBV15 | TGTGCCACCATCCCCGGACAGGGGAGGAATGAGCAGTTCTTC | CATIPGQGRNEQFF